Here is one T cell receptor beta chain with its context. The ends lost 4 bases at V and 4 bases at J; junction bases unmatched: 11. The CDR3 length is 17 residues. From germline, CDR1 is SGHRS and CDR2 YFSETQ. The data were taken from a study of blood T cell repertoires in COVID-19. Study at large: Samples came from the United States, Italy and Spain, spanning acute and convalescent COVID-19. Sources were T cells, B-cell-depleted T cells, or PBMCs; the material itself was cDNA or gDNA.

Under the authors' procedure: Researchers report that nucleated cell counts were estimated from reference gene primer amplification. Measured with immunoSEQ multiplex PCR; TCRdb has only the in-frame clones, and not every one. V and J calls and clone size follow that table, whereas D and trimming were derived from the DNA. In the table there are hundreds of thousands of clones, about nine tenths of which are singletons. This TCR derives from a man aged 35 to 55 with acute or convalescent COVID-19. The rearrangement links TRBV5-1 to TRBJ1-2; TRBD1 agrees at 12 bases. Sequences were obtained from peripheral blood. CDR3 bases: TGCGCCAGCAGCCTGGGACAGGGGGCGCTTACGGGCTATGGCTACACCTTC. Translation: CASSLGQGALTGYGYTF.